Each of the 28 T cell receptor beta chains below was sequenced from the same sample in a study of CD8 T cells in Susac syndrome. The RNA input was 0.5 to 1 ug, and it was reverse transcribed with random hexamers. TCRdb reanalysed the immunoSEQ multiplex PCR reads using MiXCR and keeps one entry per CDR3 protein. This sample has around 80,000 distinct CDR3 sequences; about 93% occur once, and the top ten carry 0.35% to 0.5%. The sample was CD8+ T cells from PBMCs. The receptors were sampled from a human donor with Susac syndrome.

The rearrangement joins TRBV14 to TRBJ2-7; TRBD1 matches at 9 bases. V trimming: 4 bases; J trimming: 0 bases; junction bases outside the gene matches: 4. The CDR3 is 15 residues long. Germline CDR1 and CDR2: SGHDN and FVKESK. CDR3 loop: CASSRGQGSSYEQYF. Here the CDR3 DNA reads TGTGCCAGCAGCCGCGGACAGGGGAGCTCCTACGAGCAGTACTTC. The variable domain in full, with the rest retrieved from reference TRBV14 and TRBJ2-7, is EAGVTQFPSHSVIEKGQTVTLRCDPISGHDNLYWYRRVMGKEIKFLLHFVKESKQDESGMPNNRFLAERTGGTYSTLKVQPAELEDSGVYFCASSRGQGSSYEQYFGPGTRLTVT.

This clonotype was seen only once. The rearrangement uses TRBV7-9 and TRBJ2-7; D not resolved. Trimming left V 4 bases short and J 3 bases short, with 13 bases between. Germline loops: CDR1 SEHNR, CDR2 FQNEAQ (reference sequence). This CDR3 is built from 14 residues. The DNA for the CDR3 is TGTGCCAGCAGCTCCCCCAGCGCAGGCTACGAGCAGTACTTC. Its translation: CASSSPSAGYEQYF.

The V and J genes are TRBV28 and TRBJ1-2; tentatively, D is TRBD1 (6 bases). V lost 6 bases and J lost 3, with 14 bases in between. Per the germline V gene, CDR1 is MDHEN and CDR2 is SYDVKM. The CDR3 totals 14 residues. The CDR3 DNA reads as TGTGCCAGCAGACGGGGGGGGGCGGACTATGGCTACACCTTC. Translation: CASRRGGADYGYTF.

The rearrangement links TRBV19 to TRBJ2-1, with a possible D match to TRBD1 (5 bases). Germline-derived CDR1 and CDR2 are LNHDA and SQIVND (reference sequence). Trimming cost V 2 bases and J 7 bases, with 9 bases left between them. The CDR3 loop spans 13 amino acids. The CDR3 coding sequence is TGTGCCAGTAGTATACAGGGTTGGAATGAGCAGTTCTTC. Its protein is CASSIQGWNEQFF.

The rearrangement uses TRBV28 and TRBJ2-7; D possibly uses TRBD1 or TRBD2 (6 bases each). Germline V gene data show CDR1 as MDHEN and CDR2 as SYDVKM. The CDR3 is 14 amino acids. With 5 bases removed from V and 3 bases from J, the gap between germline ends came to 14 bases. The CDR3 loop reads CASSPQGGGYEQYF. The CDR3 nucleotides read TGTGCCAGCAGTCCCCAAGGGGGAGGCTACGAGCAGTACTTC.

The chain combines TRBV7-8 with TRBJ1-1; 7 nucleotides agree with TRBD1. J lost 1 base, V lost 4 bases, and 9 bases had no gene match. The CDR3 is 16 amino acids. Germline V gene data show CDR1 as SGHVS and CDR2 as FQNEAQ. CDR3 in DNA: TGTGCCAGCAGCTACCTCGTGGGACAGCCGAACACTGAAGCTTTCTTT. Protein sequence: CASSYLVGQPNTEAFF.

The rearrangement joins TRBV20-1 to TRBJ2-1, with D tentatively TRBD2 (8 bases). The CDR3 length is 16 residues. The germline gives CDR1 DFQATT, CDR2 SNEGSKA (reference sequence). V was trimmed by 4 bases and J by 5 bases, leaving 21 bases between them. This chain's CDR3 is CSATGGGLAIHNEQFF. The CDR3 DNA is TGCAGTGCTACAGGGGGTGGACTAGCCATTCACAATGAGCAGTTCTTC.

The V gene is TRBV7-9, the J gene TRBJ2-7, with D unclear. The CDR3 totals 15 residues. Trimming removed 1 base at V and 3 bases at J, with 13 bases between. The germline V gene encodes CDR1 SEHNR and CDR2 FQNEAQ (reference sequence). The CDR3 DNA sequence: TGTGCCAGCAGCTTAGTGGGTGGCGATTTCTACGAGCAGTACTTC. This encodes CASSLVGGDFYEQYF.

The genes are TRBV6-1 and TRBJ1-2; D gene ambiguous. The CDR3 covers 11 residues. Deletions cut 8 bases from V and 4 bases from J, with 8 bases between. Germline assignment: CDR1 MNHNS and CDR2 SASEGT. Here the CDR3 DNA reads TGTGCCAGCCTGGGGATCTATGGCTACACCTTC. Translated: CASLGIYGYTF.

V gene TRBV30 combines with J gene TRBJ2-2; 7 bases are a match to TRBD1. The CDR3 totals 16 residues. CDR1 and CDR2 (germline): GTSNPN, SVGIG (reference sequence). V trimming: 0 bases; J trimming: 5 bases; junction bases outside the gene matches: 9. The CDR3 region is CAWSVAGGGGTGELFF. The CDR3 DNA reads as TGTGCCTGGAGTGTAGCAGGGGGTGGTGGGACCGGGGAGCTGTTTTTT.

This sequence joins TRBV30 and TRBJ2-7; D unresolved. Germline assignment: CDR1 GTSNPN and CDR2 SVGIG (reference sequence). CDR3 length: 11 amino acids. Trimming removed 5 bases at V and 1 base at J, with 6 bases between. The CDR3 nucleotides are TGTGCCTGGTCCCTTTCCTACGAGCAGTACTTC. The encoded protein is CAWSLSYEQYF.

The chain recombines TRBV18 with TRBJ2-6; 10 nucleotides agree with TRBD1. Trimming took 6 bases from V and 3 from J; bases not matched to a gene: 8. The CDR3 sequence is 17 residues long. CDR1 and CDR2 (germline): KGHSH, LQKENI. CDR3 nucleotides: TGTGCCAGCTCGCTCGGACAGGGGGTAAATGGGGCCAACGTCCTGACTTTC. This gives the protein CASSLGQGVNGANVLTF.

CDR3 sequence: CSATRQVWNTGELFF. CDR3 bases: TGCAGTGCTACCCGACAGGTCTGGAACACCGGGGAGCTGTTTTTT. The chain combines TRBV20-1 with TRBJ2-2, with D possibly TRBD1 on 6 matching bases. Germline V gene data show CDR1 as DFQATT and CDR2 as SNEGSKA (reference sequence). CDR3 length: 15 residues. The ends were cut back, 4 bases at V and 1 base at J, with 13 bases in the middle.

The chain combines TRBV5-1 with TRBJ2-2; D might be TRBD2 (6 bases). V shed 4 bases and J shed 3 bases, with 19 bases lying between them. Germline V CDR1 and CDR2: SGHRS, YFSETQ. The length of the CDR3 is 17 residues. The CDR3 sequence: CASSGRPTQGDTGELFF. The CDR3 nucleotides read TGCGCCAGCAGCGGGAGGCCCACTCAAGGGGACACCGGGGAGCTGTTTTTT.

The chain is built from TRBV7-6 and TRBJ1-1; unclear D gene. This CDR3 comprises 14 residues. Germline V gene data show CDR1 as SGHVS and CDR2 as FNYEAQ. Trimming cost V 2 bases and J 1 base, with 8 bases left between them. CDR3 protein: CASSLNWGNTEAFF. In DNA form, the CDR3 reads TGTGCCAGCAGCTTAAACTGGGGGAACACTGAAGCTTTCTTT.

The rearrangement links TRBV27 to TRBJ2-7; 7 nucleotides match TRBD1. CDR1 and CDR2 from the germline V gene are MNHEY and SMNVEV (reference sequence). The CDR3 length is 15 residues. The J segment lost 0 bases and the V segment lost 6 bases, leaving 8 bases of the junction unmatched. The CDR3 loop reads CASSRDRVPSYEQYF. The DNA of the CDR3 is TGTGCCAGCAGCCGCGACAGGGTCCCCTCCTACGAGCAGTACTTC.

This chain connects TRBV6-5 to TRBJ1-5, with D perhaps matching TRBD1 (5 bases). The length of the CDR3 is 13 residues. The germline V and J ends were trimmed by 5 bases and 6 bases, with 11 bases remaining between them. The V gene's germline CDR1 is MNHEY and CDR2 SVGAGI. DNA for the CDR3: TGTGCCAGCAGTCCCGATGGGGCTCAGCCCCAGCATTTT. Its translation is CASSPDGAQPQHF.

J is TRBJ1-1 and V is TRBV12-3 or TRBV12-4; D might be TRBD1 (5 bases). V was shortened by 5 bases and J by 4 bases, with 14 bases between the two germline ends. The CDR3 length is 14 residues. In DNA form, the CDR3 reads TGTGCCAGCAGTCTCGGACCGGGGGGCACTGAAGCTTTCTTT. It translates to CASSLGPGGTEAFF.

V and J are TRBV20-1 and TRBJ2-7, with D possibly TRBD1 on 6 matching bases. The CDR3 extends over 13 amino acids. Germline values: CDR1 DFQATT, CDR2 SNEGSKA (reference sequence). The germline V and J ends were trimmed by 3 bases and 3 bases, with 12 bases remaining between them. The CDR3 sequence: CSARARGDYEQYF. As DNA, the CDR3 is TGCAGTGCTAGGGCCAGGGGAGACTACGAGCAGTACTTC.

The DNA for the CDR3 is TGTGCCAGCAGCCAAGTAACCGGCCATTTAGGCTACGAGCAGTACTTC. It yields the protein CASSQVTGHLGYEQYF. The chain combines TRBV3-1 with TRBJ2-7; D remains ambiguous. In germline, CDR1 is LGHDT, CDR2 YNNKEL (reference sequence). V was clipped by 1 base and J by 3 bases, with 16 bases between them. This CDR3 region has 16 residues.

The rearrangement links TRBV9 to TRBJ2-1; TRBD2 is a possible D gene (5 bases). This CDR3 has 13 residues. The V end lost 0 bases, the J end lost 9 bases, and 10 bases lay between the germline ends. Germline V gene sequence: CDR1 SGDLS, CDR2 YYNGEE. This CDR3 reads CASSVGGATEQFF. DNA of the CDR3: TGTGCCAGCAGCGTAGGGGGAGCCACTGAGCAGTTCTTC.

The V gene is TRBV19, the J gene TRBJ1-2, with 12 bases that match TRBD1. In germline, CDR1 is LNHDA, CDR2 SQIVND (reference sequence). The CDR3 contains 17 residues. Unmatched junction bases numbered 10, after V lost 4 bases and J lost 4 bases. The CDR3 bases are TGTGCCAGTAGTACCGGGACAGGGGGCTCCTCAGCCTATGGCTACACCTTC. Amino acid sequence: CASSTGTGGSSAYGYTF.

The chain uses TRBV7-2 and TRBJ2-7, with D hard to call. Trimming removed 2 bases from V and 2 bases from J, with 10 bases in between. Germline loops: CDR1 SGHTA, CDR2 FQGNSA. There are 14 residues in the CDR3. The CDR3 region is CASSLSQETYEQYF. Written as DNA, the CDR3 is TGTGCCAGCAGCTTATCCCAGGAGACCTACGAGCAGTACTTC.

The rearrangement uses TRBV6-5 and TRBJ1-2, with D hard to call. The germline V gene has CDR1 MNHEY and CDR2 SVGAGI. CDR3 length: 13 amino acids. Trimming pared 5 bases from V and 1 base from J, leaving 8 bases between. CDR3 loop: CASSNTFNYGYTF. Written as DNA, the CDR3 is TGTGCCAGCAGTAACACCTTTAACTATGGCTACACCTTC.

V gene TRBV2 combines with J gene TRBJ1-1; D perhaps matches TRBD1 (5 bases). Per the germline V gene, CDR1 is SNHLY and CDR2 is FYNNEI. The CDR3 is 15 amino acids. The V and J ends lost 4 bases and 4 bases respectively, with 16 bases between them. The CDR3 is CASSVAGGTGTEAFF. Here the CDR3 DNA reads TGTGCCAGCAGTGTAGCGGGTGGGACGGGCACTGAAGCTTTCTTT.

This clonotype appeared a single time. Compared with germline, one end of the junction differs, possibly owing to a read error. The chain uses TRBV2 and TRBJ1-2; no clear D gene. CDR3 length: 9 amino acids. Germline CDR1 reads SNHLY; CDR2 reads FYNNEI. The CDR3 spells CASSGLGQF. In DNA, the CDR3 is TGTGCCAGCAGTGGGCTAGGGCAATTC. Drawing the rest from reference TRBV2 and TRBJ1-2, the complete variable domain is EPEVTQTPSHQVTQMGQEVILRCVPISNHLYFYWYRQILGQKVEFLVSFYNNEISEKSEIFDDQFSVERPDGSNFTLKIRSTKLEDSAMYFCASSGLGQFGSGTRLTVV.

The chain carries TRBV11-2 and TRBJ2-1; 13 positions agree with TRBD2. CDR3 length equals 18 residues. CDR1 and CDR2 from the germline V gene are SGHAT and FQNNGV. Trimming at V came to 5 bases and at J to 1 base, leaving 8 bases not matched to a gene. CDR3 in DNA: TGTGCCAGCAGCCCAGGGACTAGCGGGGCACATTCCTACAATGAGCAGTTCTTC. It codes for CASSPGTSGAHSYNEQFF.

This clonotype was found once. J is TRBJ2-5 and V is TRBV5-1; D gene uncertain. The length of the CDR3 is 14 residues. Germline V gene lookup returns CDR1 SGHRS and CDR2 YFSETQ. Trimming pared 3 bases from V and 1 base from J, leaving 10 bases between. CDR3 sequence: CASSYMQSQETQYF. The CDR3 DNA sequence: TGCGCCAGCAGCTACATGCAGTCCCAAGAGACCCAGTACTTC.